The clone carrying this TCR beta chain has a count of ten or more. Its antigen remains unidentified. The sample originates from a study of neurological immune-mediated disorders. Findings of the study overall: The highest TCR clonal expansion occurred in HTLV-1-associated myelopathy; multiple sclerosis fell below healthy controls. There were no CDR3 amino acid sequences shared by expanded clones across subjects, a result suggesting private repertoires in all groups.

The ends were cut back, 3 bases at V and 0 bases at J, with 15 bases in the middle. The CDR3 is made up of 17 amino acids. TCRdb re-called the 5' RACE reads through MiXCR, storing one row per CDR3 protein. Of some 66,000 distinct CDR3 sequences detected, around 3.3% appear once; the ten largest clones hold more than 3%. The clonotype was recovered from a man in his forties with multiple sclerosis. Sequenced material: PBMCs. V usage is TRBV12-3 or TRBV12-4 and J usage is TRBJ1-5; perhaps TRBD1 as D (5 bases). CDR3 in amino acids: CASSLGLGGNSNQPQHF. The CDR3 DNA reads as TGTGCCAGCAGTTTGGGGCTGGGCGGGAATAGCAATCAGCCCCAGCATTTT.